The sequence of this T cell receptor beta chain was determined in a study of vaccination effects on CD4 cells after COVID-19. Whole-study context: It was two doses of either the BNT162b2 or mRNA-1273 vaccine that participants received. Study outcomes and limitations: Healthy vaccinees had only 1 of 255 vaccine-induced clones cross-react with common cold coronaviruses. The study dataset contains few convalescent patients and includes no early post-infection timepoints.

Following 10 days of culture, CD4+ T cells were isolated. A note on this clone: The antigen is not known.

The data were produced by immunoSEQ multiplex PCR, yet TCRdb's version contains in-frame clones alone and is incomplete. Here the sample spans about 30,000 clones, about 62% being singletons. Germline CDR1 and CDR2: SGHRS and YFSETQ. The CDR3 consists of 16 residues. The V segment lost 0 bases and the J segment 3 bases; nucleotides outside the gene matches: 3. The sample in question was CD4+ T cells from PBMCs cultured without peptide, obtained before COVID-19 vaccination. The rearrangement links TRBV5-1 to TRBJ2-2, with 9 nucleotides matching TRBD1. This clonotype was obtained from a human donor who received a COVID-19 vaccine. Written as DNA, the CDR3 is TGCGCCAGCAGCTTGGTGACAGGGGGATACACCGGGGAGCTGTTTTTT. This gives the protein CASSLVTGGYTGELFF.